What follows are 23 T cell receptor beta chains derived from one specimen sequenced in a study of CD8 T cells in ankylosing spondylitis. Study findings and constraints: A TCR beta motif made of fewer than ten highly homologous variants seemed typical of ankylosing spondylitis blood.

These receptors are not linked to any known antigen. TCRdb used MiXCR to reprocess the 5' RACE reads, holding one entry per CDR3 protein. Of approximately 300,000 distinct CDR3 sequences in the sample, less than 10% were seen once. Specimen: blood, either unsorted or a sorted T cell fraction (not recorded which). The receptors originated from a male donor with ankylosing spondylitis.

This clonotype was found a few times. The chain's CDR3 is CASSLLALEGYTF. The CDR3, as DNA: TGCGCCAGCAGCTTGTTGGCCCTGGAAGGCTACACCTTC. The rearrangement links TRBV5-1 to TRBJ1-2, with no clear D. CDR3 length equals 13 residues. V was cut by 1 base and J by 8 bases, with 12 bases left in between. CDR1 and CDR2 (germline): SGHRS, YFSETQ.

The sample holds a few counts of this clonotype. V is TRBV5-4 and J is TRBJ2-5; D possibly corresponds to TRBD1 (5 bases). This CDR3 spans 13 amino acids. V was pared by 4 bases and J by 4 bases, with 11 bases between. Looked up from germline, CDR1 is SGHNT and CDR2 is YYREEE (reference sequence). CDR3 nucleotides: TGTGCCAGCAGCCCCTGGGGCGGAGAGACCCAGTACTTC. It specifies CASSPWGGETQYF.

This clonotype occurred many times. The chain joins TRBV12-3 or TRBV12-4 to TRBJ1-1, with D uncertain. This CDR3 contains 13 residues. Trimming left V 5 bases short and J 1 base short, with 8 bases between. This CDR3 is CASSPRANTEAFF. CDR3 bases: TGTGCCAGCAGTCCTCGGGCGAACACTGAAGCTTTCTTT.

This clonotype was picked up a small number of times. The genes are TRBV13 and TRBJ2-3; unclear D gene. V was clipped by 4 bases and J by 3 bases, with 11 bases between them. The CDR3 is made up of 14 amino acids. CDR1 is PRHDT, CDR2 FYEKMQ, per germline (reference sequence). The CDR3 protein is CASSSTMETDTQYF. CDR3 DNA sequence: TGTGCCAGCAGCTCAACGATGGAGACAGATACGCAGTATTTT.

In its sample, this clonotype was seen many times. This chain joins TRBV28 and TRBJ1-6; D uncertain. CDR1 is MDHEN and CDR2 is SYDVKM in the germline V gene. V was pared by 10 bases and J by 8 bases, with 9 bases between. This CDR3 is built from 11 residues. The CDR3 reads CATGRDSPLHF. The DNA for the CDR3 is TGTGCCACTGGCCGGGATTCACCCCTCCACTTT.

The chain couples TRBV20-1 to TRBJ2-1; a possible D gene is TRBD2 (6 bases). This CDR3 region has 15 residues. Trimming cost V 0 bases and J 6 bases, with 15 bases left between them. Germline values: CDR1 DFQATT, CDR2 SNEGSKA (reference sequence). The CDR3 nucleotides read TGCAGTGCTAGAGATCCATCGGACTACCCCAATGAGCAGTTCTTC. Residues: CSARDPSDYPNEQFF.

This chain joins TRBV9 and TRBJ1-4; 10 bases fit TRBD1. In germline, CDR1 is SGDLS, CDR2 YYNGEE. With V trimmed by 4 bases and J by 6 bases, 9 bases remained unmatched. CDR3 length equals 16 residues. As DNA, the CDR3 is TGTGCCAGCAGCCCAAGTAGAGGGACAGGGGATGAAAAACTGTTTTTT. Translated, it gives CASSPSRGTGDEKLFF.

This clonotype was seen ten or more times. V usage is TRBV20-1 and J usage is TRBJ1-3; D gene unclear. V lost 3 bases and J 4 bases, leaving 7 bases between the germline ends. The CDR3 covers 12 residues. In germline, CDR1 is DFQATT, CDR2 SNEGSKA (reference sequence). CDR3 in DNA: TGCAGTGCTAGGGAGTACGGAAACACCATATATTTT. Protein product: CSAREYGNTIYF.

The V call is TRBV12-3 or TRBV12-4, the J call TRBJ2-7; D unclear. With 1 base removed from V and 6 bases from J, the gap between germline ends came to 13 bases. This CDR3 has 14 residues. Here the CDR3 reads CASSLVSVFSEQYF. The DNA for the CDR3 is TGTGCCAGCAGTTTAGTGTCGGTGTTTAGCGAGCAGTACTTC.

The chain is built from TRBV4-1 and TRBJ2-5, with a tentative D call TRBD1 (5 bases). The CDR3 runs to 14 residues. Looked up from germline, CDR1 is MGHRA and CDR2 is YSYEKL. V was trimmed by 6 bases and J by 4 bases, leaving 15 bases between them. As DNA, the CDR3 is TGCGCCAGCAGGGACACCGTACGACCAGAGACCCAGTACTTC. Translation: CASRDTVRPETQYF.

The rearrangement joins TRBV7-3 to TRBJ1-2, with TRBD1 matching 10 bases. The CDR3 is 17 residues long. Germline-derived CDR1 and CDR2 are SGHTA and FQGTGA. With V trimmed by 5 bases and J by 5 bases, 14 bases remained unmatched. DNA for the CDR3: TGTGCCAGCAGCCCCGGGACAGGGGTCCTCTCACCTTATGGCTACACCTTC. Residues: CASSPGTGVLSPYGYTF. The full variable domain, completed using reference TRBV7-3 and TRBJ1-2, is GAGVSQTPSNKVTEKGKYVELRCDPISGHTALYWYRQSLGQGPEFLIYFQGTGAADDSGLPNDRFFAVRPEGSVSTLKIQRTERGDSAVYLCASSPGTGVLSPYGYTFGSGTRLTVV.

The rearrangement links TRBV5-4 to TRBJ1-2, with a possible D match to TRBD1 (6 bases). With 5 bases removed from V and 8 bases from J, the gap between germline ends came to 13 bases. Germline values: CDR1 SGHNT, CDR2 YYREEE (reference sequence). The CDR3 consists of 12 residues. For the CDR3, the DNA is TGTGCCAGCAGTACAGGGACCTGGGGCTACACCTTC. Translating gives CASSTGTWGYTF.

V is TRBV27 and J is TRBJ1-2; TRBD1 is a possible D gene (5 bases). Trimming shortened V by 6 bases and J by 3 bases, and 14 bases separated the two germline ends. CDR3 length: 14 residues. CDR1 and CDR2 (germline): MNHEY, SMNVEV (reference sequence). The CDR3 is CASRGGDRDYGYTF. In nucleotides, the CDR3 is TGTGCCAGCAGGGGGGGGGATCGAGACTATGGCTACACCTTC.

This clonotype was recorded at least ten times. The chain combines TRBV6-2 or TRBV6-3 with TRBJ2-1; 9 nucleotides align to TRBD2. With 4 bases clipped from V and 4 bases from J, the junction kept 5 bases outside the gene matches. Germline CDR1 reads MNHEY; CDR2 reads SVGEGT. The CDR3 has 15 amino acids. DNA for the CDR3: TGTGCCAGCAGTTTAGCACTAGCGGGTTACAATGAGCAGTTCTTC. It is translated as CASSLALAGYNEQFF.

This clonotype occurred a few times. The chain links TRBV15 to TRBJ2-7; 8 bases agree with TRBD1. CDR3 length: 16 residues. V was clipped by 3 bases and J by 4 bases; unmatched bases: 11. Germline V gene sequence: CDR1 LNHNV, CDR2 YYDKDF (reference sequence). The DNA for the CDR3 is TGTGCCACCAGCAGGGTATCAACAGGGGGAAGTTACGAGCAGTACTTC. Translation gives CATSRVSTGGSYEQYF.

This clonotype was counted a few times. The chain has TRBV14 and TRBJ2-5; D not certain. The CDR3 is made up of 12 amino acids. The germline V gene encodes CDR1 SGHDN and CDR2 FVKESK. Trimming shortened V by 3 bases and J by 7 bases, and 9 bases separated the two germline ends. The CDR3 nucleotides are TGTGCCAGCAGCCAGACGACCCTGACCCAGTACTTC. Encoded protein: CASSQTTLTQYF.

V usage is TRBV7-2 and J usage is TRBJ2-3, with 10 bases lining up with TRBD2. This CDR3 spans 17 amino acids. Looked up from germline, CDR1 is SGHTA and CDR2 is FQGNSA. Trimming at V came to 0 bases and at J to 9 bases, leaving 12 bases not matched to a gene. The CDR3, as DNA: TGTGCCAGCAGCTTAGCGGCAGCGGGAGGGCCTTTGGGAACGCAGTATTTT. This sequence encodes CASSLAAAGGPLGTQYF.

This clonotype was counted at least ten times. The chain links TRBV27 to TRBJ2-7; TRBD1 matches at 9 bases. V shed 8 bases and J 3 bases; nucleotides not matched to a gene: 8. The CDR3 is 14 residues long. In germline, CDR1 is MNHEY, CDR2 SMNVEV (reference sequence). CDR3 sequence reads: CASALRGQGYEQYF. CDR3 nucleotides: TGTGCCAGCGCTCTCCGGGGACAGGGCTACGAGCAGTACTTC.

The CDR3 bases are TGTGCCAGCAGCCAAAACCTTCAGGGGTGGAGAGAGACCCAGTACTTC. As protein: CASSQNLQGWRETQYF. V is TRBV7-9 and J is TRBJ2-5; the D gene is possibly TRBD1 (6 bases). Trimming shortened V by 5 bases and J by 4 bases, and 20 bases separated the two germline ends. Germline V CDR1 and CDR2: SEHNR, FQNEAQ (reference sequence). This CDR3 spans 16 amino acids.

This clonotype has ten or more counts. The chain couples TRBV20-1 to TRBJ1-4; 8 nucleotides match TRBD1. The CDR3 spans 15 residues. Unmatched junction bases numbered 9, after V lost 1 base and J lost 8 bases. CDR1 is DFQATT and CDR2 is SNEGSKA in the germline V gene (reference sequence). The CDR3 bases are TGCAGTGCTAGAGGGACGGACAGGGAAGGGGAAAAACTGTTTTTT. Translation gives CSARGTDREGEKLFF.

This clonotype was seen ten or more times. The chain has TRBV3-1 and TRBJ2-2; TRBD2 agrees at 7 bases. Germline values: CDR1 LGHDT, CDR2 YNNKEL (reference sequence). J lost 3 bases, V lost 6 bases, and 7 bases had no gene match. The CDR3 extends over 15 amino acids. Written as DNA, the CDR3 is TGTGCCAGCAGTGCCGGGACTACATACACCGGGGAGCTGTTTTTT. It codes for CASSAGTTYTGELFF.

In its sample, this clonotype was seen many times. Written as DNA, the CDR3 is TGCAGCGTGACCCCAGTGGGCACAGATACGCAGTATTTT. It encodes CSVTPVGTDTQYF. This sequence joins TRBV29-1 and TRBJ2-3; no definite D call. Trimming left V 6 bases short and J 1 base short, with 11 bases between. The CDR3 runs 13 residues. Germline CDR1 reads SQVTM; CDR2 reads ANQGSEA.

This clonotype was counted ten times or more. The chain combines TRBV2 with TRBJ1-6, with unresolved D. Trimming shortened V by 4 bases and J by 8 bases, and 24 bases separated the two germline ends. The CDR3 consists of 18 residues. Looked up from germline, CDR1 is SNHLY and CDR2 is FYNNEI. The CDR3 sequence: CASSVANDRLNEDSPLHF. Here the CDR3 DNA reads TGTGCCAGCAGTGTGGCTAACGATAGACTTAATGAGGATTCACCCCTCCACTTT.